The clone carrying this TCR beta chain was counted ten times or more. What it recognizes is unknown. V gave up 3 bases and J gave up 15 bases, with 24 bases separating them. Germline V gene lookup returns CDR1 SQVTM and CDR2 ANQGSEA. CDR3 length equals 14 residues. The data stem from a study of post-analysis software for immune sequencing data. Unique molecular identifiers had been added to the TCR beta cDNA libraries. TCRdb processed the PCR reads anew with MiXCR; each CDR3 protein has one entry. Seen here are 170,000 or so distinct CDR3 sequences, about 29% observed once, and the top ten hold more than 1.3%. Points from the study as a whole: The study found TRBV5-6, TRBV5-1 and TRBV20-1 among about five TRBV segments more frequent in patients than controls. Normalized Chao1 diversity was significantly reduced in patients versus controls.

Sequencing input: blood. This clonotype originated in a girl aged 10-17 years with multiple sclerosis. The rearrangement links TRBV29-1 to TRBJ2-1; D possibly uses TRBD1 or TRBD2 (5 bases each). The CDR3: CSVEREGFEGTRFF. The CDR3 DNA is TGCAGCGTTGAGAGGGAAGGGTTCGAGGGGACGCGGTTCTTC.